This T cell receptor (beta chain) stems from a study of T cells in localized non-small cell lung cancer. V was trimmed by 2 bases and J by 9 bases, leaving 20 bases between them. Germline V gene lookup returns CDR1 GTSNPN and CDR2 SVGIG (reference sequence). This CDR3 comprises 15 residues. Here immunoSEQ multiplex PCR was the method, and the copy in TCRdb shows in-frame clones only, minus some. The sample lists over 45,000 clones; approximately 80% were seen once. This clonotype originated in a man between 40 and 75 years old with stage I squamous cell lung carcinoma. This chain connects TRBV30 to TRBJ1-3, with TRBD1 as a possible D gene (6 bases). The material sequenced was peripheral blood, taken before any cancer treatment. The CDR3 sequence: CAWSYRDTSRGTIYF. CDR3 bases: TGTGCCTGGAGTTACAGGGATACCTCGAGGGGCACCATATATTTT.